This is a list of T cell receptor beta chains from one sample in a study of T cells in Graves' hyperthyroidism and ophthalmopathy. TCRdb fed the multiplex PCR reads into MiXCR, producing one record per CDR3 protein. The sample comprises some 560,000 distinct CDR3 sequences, 15% to 17% of which are singletons, and about 7% rests with the top ten. The sample comprised blood. The receptors originated from a woman aged 25 to 39 with Graves' hyperthyroidism. CDR3s include the opening cysteine and the closing phenylalanine or tryptophan. The D gene is left open where the match is weak. A clone size is listed for some rows: how often the clone was seen (once, few, many), or a class if it is expanded.

cdr3_length j_call d_call clone_size v_call cdr3_aa cdr3_nt
15 TRBJ1-2 NA few TRBV25-1 CASSGSDSTLDGYTF TGTGCCAGCAGTGGGTCGGACTCCACGTTGGATGGCTACACCTTC
15 TRBJ2-1 NA NA TRBV3-1 CASSQGDGIYNEQFF TGTGCCAGCAGCCAAGGGGACGGGATCTACAATGAGCAGTTCTTC
13 TRBJ2-1 NA few TRBV5-1 CASSGSGYNEQFF TGCGCCAGCAGCGGGAGTGGCTACAATGAGCAGTTCTTC
14 TRBJ1-5 TRBD1 many TRBV13 CASSLQGAGQPQHF TGTGCCAGCAGCTTGCAGGGGGCGGGTCAGCCCCAGCATTTT
16 TRBJ2-6 NA NA TRBV4-3 CASSQEGLSGANVLTF TGCGCCAGCAGCCAAGAGGGACTCTCTGGGGCCAACGTCCTGACTTTC
14 TRBJ2-1 TRBD2 many TRBV5-1 CASSLTSDYNEQFF TGCGCCAGCAGCCTGACTAGCGATTACAATGAGCAGTTCTTC
14 TRBJ2-5 NA NA TRBV3-1 CASKARGSQETQYF TGTGCCAGCAAAGCTAGGGGAAGCCAAGAGACCCAGTACTTC
11 TRBJ2-1 NA many TRBV2 CASIRGNEQFF TGTGCCAGCATAAGAGGTAATGAGCAGTTCTTC
11 TRBJ2-5 NA many TRBV28 CASSGRGTQYF TGTGCCAGCAGCGGGAGAGGGACCCAGTACTTC
16 TRBJ1-1 NA many TRBV27 CASSYKGVGFGTEAFF TGTGCCAGCAGTTACAAGGGAGTGGGGTTCGGGACTGAAGCTTTCTTT
14 TRBJ2-5 TRBD1 many TRBV12-3/TRBV12-4 CASSQEGQGAGQYF TGTGCCAGCAGTCAGGAGGGACAGGGGGCAGGTCAGTACTTC
15 TRBJ2-2 TRBD2 many TRBV28 CASRLRLAGGGELFF TGTGCCAGCCGGCTCCGACTAGCGGGAGGCGGGGAGCTGTTTTTT
19 TRBJ2-5 TRBD2 NA TRBV11-2 CASSLVIAGGISYQETQYF TGTGCCAGCAGCTTAGTGATAGCGGGAGGAATTTCGTATCAAGAGACCCAGTACTTC
15 TRBJ2-5 TRBD2 many TRBV4-3 CASSQAGGRGETQYF TGCGCCAGCAGCCAGGCGGGAGGGCGGGGAGAGACCCAGTACTTC
15 TRBJ2-7 NA many TRBV7-2 CASSPGNGGWNEQYF TGTGCCAGCAGCCCGGGCAATGGGGGGTGGAACGAGCAGTACTTC
14 TRBJ2-2 TRBD1 NA TRBV4-1 CASSQGQGTGELFF TGCGCCAGCAGCCAAGGACAGGGTACCGGGGAGCTGTTTTTT
17 TRBJ2-5 TRBD2 NA TRBV24-1 CATSDLGLAGAQETQYF TGTGCCACCAGTGATTTAGGACTAGCGGGAGCCCAAGAGACCCAGTACTTC
16 TRBJ1-3 NA NA TRBV12-3/TRBV12-4 CASSFRGLMHGNTIYF TGTGCCAGCAGTTTCAGGGGCCTCATGCATGGAAACACCATATATTTT
17 TRBJ2-7 TRBD1 NA TRBV20-1 CSAEPGQGAPPSYEQYF TGCAGTGCCGAGCCGGGACAGGGTGCTCCCCCAAGCTACGAGCAGTACTTC
15 TRBJ1-1 TRBD1 NA TRBV12-3/TRBV12-4 CASSFLTGWPTEAFF TGTGCCAGCAGTTTCTTGACAGGGTGGCCCACTGAAGCTTTCTTT
12 TRBJ1-1 NA few TRBV6-1 CASRRLNTEAFF TGTGCCAGCAGACGCCTTAACACTGAAGCTTTCTTT
21 TRBJ2-5 TRBD1 many TRBV7-2 CASSLVYSFGTGLGGQETQYF TGTGCCAGCAGCTTAGTTTATTCGTTTGGGACAGGGTTGGGGGGGCAAGAGACCCAGTACTTC
17 TRBJ2-1 TRBD2 many TRBV7-6 CASSLDGTSGSYNEQFF TGTGCCAGCAGCTTAGATGGGACTAGCGGGAGTTACAATGAGCAGTTCTTC
19 TRBJ2-2 TRBD2 NA TRBV5-1 CASSLDVLTAGGYPGELFF TGCGCCAGCAGCCTCGACGTCCTGACAGCGGGAGGGTACCCCGGGGAGCTGTTTTTT
14 TRBJ2-1 NA NA TRBV12-3/TRBV12-4 CASSFLRQRPEQFF TGTGCCAGCAGTTTTTTAAGACAGAGGCCCGAGCAGTTCTTC
11 TRBJ2-1 TRBD2 many TRBV28 CASSGGGKQFF TGTGCCAGCAGTGGGGGGGGAAAACAGTTCTTC
14 TRBJ2-2 NA few TRBV6-4 CASSDDRNTGELFF TGTGCCAGCAGTGACGACAGGAACACCGGGGAGCTGTTTTTT